The clone carrying this TCR beta chain is deemed medium-sized. The antigen is undetermined. Mouse gene names apply. The CDR3 extends 1 residue past the end of the read, so its final part is completed from the germline J gene. Method: immunoSEQ multiplex PCR; TCRdb's copy keeps in-frame clones and lacks some. The table has around 7,900 clones, roughly a third seen once. Time point described: mouse harvest day 14 after allogeneic transplant. Tail vein injection delivered 10^7 T-cell-depleted bone marrow cells and 10^6 splenic CD5+ T cells. This mouse GVHD model was MHC-mismatched B6 to BALB/c, profiled day 7 or 14. This specimen comes from a study of tissue T cells after allogeneic stem cell transplantation. V lost 0 bases and J lost 0, with 7 bases in between. Germline CDR1 NSHNY, CDR2 SYGAGN. The CDR3 is made up of 15 amino acids. Study results and caveats: In patients and mice, blood and spleen missed much of tissue repertoire. Anatomically similar tissues had similar TCR repertoires within each patient.

The receptor was derived from a female BALB/c mouse given C57BL/6 T cells with graft-versus-host disease after an allogeneic hematopoietic cell transplant. Sequences were obtained from skin. The chain combines TRBV13-1 with TRBJ1-3; no firm D call. The sequenced CDR3 bases are TGTGCCAGCAGTGATGCACCCATTTCTGGAAATACGCTCTAT. Its protein is CASSDAPISGNTLY. The whole CDR3 sequence reads CASSDAPISGNTLYF.